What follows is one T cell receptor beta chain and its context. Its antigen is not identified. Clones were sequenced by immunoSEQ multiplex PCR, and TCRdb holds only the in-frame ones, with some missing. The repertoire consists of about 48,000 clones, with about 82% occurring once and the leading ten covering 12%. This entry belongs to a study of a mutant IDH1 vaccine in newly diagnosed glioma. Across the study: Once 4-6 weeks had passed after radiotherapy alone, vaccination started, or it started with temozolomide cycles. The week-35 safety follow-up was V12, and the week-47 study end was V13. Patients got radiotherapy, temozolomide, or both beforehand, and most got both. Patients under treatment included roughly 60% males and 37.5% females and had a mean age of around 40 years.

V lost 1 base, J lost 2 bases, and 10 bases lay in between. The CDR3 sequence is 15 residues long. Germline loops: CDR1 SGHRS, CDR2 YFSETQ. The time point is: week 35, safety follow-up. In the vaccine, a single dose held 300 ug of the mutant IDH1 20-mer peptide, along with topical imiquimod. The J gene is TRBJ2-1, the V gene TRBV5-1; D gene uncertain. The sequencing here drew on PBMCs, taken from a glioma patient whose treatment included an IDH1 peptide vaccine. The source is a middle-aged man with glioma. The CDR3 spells CASSLQEGTYNEQFF. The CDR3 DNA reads TGCGCCAGCAGCTTGCAGGAAGGGACCTACAATGAGCAGTTCTTC.